This T cell receptor (beta chain) is drawn from a study of neoadjuvant nivolumab and ipilimumab in lung cancer. The CDR3 covers 16 residues. V was shortened by 5 bases and J by 0 bases, with 15 bases between the two germline ends. CDR1 and CDR2 (germline): SEHNR, FQNEAQ (reference sequence). Sequencing used immunoSEQ multiplex PCR; TCRdb keeps in-frame clones, though not all of them. The sample holds about 26,000 clones, approximately 80% seen once. This chain links TRBV7-9 with TRBJ2-3; a weak D match, TRBD1 (6 bases). The sequence came from an adult with non-small cell lung cancer. This specimen was peripheral blood, taken before neoadjuvant nivolumab, alone or with ipilimumab. The CDR3 loop is CASSPGQRTSTDTQYF. CDR3 in DNA: TGTGCCAGCAGCCCCGGACAGCGAACTAGCACAGATACGCAGTATTTT.